Each of the 2 T cell receptor beta chains below was sequenced from the same sample in a study of PD-1 blockade in classical Hodgkin lymphoma (dated by TCRdb to 2018 to 2021). The sample's time point, from its label and the paper: cycle 2 day 1 (C2D1) of nivolumab. Relapse after autologous stem cell transplantation had occurred in all trial patients, and cohorts A, B and C were distinguished by prior brentuximab vedotin exposure. Library construction relied on the immunoSEQ multiplex PCR assay. Sourced from immuneACCESS, this table was stored by TCRdb with only in-frame sequences that have V and J called. A share of the clones is absent; for the studies checked, an unresolved V gene accounts for under half, and the remainder has no known explanation. For this sample there are around 35,000 clones; about 90% appear just once. Approximately 8.1% of the sample is held by the ten biggest clonotypes.

The sequencing used peripheral blood mononuclear cells (PBMCs), collected before the second cycle of nivolumab. Receptors were obtained from a human donor with classical Hodgkin lymphoma.

The rearrangement joins TRBV19 to TRBJ1-5, with a possible D match to TRBD1 (5 bases). Between the trimmed V and J ends, which lost 7 bases and 2 bases, there was a span of 12 bases. The CDR3 totals 14 residues. The V gene's germline CDR1 is LNHDA and CDR2 SQIVND (reference sequence). The DNA for the CDR3 is TGTGCCAGTATGTTGAGGGGCGGCAATCAGCCCCAGCATTTT. It codes for CASMLRGGNQPQHF.

Only a few counts were recorded for this clone. The CDR3 bases are TGTGCCAGCATTTCCGGGTGGGAAACCCCCTACGAGCAGTACTTC. Translation gives CASISGWETPYEQYF. The gene calls are TRBV21-1 and TRBJ2-7. TRBV21-1 is assigned pseudogene status. The CDR3 is 15 amino acids.